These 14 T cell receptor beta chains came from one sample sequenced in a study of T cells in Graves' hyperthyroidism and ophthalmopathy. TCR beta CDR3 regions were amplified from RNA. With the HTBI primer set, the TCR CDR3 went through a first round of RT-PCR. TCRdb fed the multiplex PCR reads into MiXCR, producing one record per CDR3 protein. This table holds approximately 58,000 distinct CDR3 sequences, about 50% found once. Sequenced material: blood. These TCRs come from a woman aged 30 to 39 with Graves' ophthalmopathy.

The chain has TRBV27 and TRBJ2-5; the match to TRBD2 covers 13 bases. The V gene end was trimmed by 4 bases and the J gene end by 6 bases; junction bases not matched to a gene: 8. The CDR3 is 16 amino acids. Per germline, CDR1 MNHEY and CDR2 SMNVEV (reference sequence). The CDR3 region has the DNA TGTGCCAGCAGTTCCCGGACTAGCGGGAGCGCCCAGACCCAGTACTTC. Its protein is CASSSRTSGSAQTQYF.

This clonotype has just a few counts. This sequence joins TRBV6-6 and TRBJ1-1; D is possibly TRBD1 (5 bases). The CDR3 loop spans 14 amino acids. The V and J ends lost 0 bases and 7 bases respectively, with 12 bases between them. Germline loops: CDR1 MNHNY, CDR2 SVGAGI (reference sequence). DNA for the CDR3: TGTGCCAGCAGTTACTCGGACACAACTAATGAAGCTTTCTTT. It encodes CASSYSDTTNEAFF.

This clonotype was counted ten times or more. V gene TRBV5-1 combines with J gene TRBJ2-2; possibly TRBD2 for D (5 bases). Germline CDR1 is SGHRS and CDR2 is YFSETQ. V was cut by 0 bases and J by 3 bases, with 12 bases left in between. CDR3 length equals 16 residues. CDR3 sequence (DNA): TGCGCCAGCAGCTTGGTTCCGGGATCGGACACCGGGGAGCTGTTTTTT. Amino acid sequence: CASSLVPGSDTGELFF.

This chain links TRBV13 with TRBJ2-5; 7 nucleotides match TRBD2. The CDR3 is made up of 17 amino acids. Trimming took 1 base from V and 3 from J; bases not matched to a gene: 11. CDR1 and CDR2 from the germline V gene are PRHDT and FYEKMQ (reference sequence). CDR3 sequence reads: CASSLAGYSGTKETQYF. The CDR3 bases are TGTGCCAGCAGCTTAGCTGGGTACAGCGGGACCAAAGAGACCCAGTACTTC.

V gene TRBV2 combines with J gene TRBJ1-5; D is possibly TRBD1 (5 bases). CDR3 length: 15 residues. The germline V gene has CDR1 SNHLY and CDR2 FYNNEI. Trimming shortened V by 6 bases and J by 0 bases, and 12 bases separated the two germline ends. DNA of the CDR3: TGTGCCAGCAGCCTGACAGTTTATAGCAATCAGCCCCAGCATTTT. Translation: CASSLTVYSNQPQHF.

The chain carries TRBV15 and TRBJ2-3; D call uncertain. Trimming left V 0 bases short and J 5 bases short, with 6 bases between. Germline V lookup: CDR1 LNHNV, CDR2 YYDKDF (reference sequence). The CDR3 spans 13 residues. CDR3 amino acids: CATSREPGDTQYF. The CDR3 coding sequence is TGTGCCACCAGCAGAGAGCCGGGAGATACGCAGTATTTT. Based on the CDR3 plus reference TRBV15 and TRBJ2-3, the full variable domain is DAMVIQNPRYQVTQFGKPVTLSCSQTLNHNVMYWYQQKSSQAPKLLFHYYDKDFNNEADTPDNFQSRRPNTSFCFLDIRSPGLGDTAMYLCATSREPGDTQYFGPGTRLTVL.

The CDR3 here is CASSLVIDVETQYF. CDR3 sequence (DNA): TGTGCCAGCAGTTTAGTCATTGACGTAGAGACCCAGTACTTC. This chain uses TRBV28 with TRBJ2-5, with D unresolved. Germline CDR1 MDHEN, CDR2 SYDVKM. V shed 2 bases and J shed 4 bases, with 11 bases lying between them. The CDR3 length is 14 residues.

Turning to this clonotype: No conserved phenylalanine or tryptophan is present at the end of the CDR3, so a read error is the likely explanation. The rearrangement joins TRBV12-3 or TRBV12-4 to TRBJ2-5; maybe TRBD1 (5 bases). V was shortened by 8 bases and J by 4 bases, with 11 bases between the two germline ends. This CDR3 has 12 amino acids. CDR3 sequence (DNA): TGTGCCAGCGGGGCCGATCGAGAGACCCAGTACTGC. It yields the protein CASGADRETQYC.

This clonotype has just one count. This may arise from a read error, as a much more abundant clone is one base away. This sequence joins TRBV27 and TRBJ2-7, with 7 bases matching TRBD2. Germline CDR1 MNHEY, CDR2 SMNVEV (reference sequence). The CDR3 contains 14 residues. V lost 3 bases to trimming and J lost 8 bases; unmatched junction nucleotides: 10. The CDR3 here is CASSLGLSSVKQYF. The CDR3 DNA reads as TGTGCCAGCAGTTTGGGACTATCTTCGGTAAAGCAGTACTTC.

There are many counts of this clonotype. CDR3 region: CASSQGPGRTDTQYF. CDR3 DNA: TGTGCCAGCAGCCAAGGCCCGGGGAGAACAGATACGCAGTATTTT. V gene TRBV14 combines with J gene TRBJ2-3; D possibly corresponds to TRBD2 (5 bases). V lost 1 base, J lost 3 bases, and 11 bases lay in between. Germline V lookup: CDR1 SGHDN, CDR2 FVKESK. The CDR3 spans 15 residues.

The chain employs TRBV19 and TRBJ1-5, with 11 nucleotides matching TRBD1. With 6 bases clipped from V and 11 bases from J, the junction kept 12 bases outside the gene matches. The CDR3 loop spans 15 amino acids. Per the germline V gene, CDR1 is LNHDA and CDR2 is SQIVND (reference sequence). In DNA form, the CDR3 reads TGTGCCAGTAGCCCCGGGACAGGGGGTGGAGAGACCCAGCATTTT. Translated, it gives CASSPGTGGGETQHF.

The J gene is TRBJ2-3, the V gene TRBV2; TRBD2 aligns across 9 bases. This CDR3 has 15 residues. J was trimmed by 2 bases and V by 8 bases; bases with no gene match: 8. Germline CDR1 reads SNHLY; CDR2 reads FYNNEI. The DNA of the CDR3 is TGTGCCAGCCAAGATGCTAGCGGGAACACAGATACGCAGTATTTT. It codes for CASQDASGNTDTQYF.

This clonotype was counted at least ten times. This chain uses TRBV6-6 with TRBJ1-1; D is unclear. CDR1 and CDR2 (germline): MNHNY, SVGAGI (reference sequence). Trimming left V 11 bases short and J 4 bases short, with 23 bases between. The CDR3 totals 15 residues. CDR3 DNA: TGTGCCGCTAACAAGGCCACGGAATCCAGCACTGAAGCTTTCTTT. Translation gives CAANKATESSTEAFF.

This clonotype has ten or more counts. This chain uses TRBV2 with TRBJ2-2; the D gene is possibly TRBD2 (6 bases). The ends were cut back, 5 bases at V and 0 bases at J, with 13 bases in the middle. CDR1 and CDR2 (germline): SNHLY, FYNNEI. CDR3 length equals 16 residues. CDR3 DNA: TGTGCCAGCAGTCCCCACCCTAGCGCGAACACCGGGGAGCTGTTTTTT. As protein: CASSPHPSANTGELFF.